This T cell receptor (beta chain) is drawn from a study of cytomegalovirus exposure and HLA in healthy donors. CDR1 is LGHNT and CDR2 is FRNRAP in the germline V gene. V trimming: 6 bases; J trimming: 6 bases; junction bases outside the gene matches: 6. The CDR3 is 14 residues long. This clone was picked up a small number of times. Researchers ran the PCR with 60 Vbeta and 13 Jbeta primers. Some clones are missing from TCRdb's copy, which holds only in-frame ones; the method was immunoSEQ multiplex PCR. The repertoire holds some 98,000 clones, with approximately 9% as singletons. Material for sequencing was PBMCs. The chain links TRBV12-5 to TRBJ2-7; 12 bases match TRBD2. The sequence came from a man over 45 in good health and CMV-seropositive. Here the CDR3 reads CASGRGLAGPEQYF. CDR3 nucleotide sequence: TGTGCTAGTGGACGGGGACTAGCGGGCCCCGAGCAGTACTTC.